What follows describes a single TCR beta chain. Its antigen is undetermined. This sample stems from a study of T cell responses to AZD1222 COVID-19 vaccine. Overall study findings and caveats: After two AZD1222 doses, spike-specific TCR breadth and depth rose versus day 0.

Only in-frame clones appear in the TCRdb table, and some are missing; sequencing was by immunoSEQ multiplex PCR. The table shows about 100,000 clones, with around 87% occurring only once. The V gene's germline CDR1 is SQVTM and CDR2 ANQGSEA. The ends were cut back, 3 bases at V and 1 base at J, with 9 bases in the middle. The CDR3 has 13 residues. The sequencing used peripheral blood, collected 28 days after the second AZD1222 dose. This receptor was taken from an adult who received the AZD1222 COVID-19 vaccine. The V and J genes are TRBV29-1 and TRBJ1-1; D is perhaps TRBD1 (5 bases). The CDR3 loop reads CSVDRGGNTEAFF. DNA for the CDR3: TGCAGCGTTGATCGGGGGGGGAACACTGAAGCTTTCTTT.